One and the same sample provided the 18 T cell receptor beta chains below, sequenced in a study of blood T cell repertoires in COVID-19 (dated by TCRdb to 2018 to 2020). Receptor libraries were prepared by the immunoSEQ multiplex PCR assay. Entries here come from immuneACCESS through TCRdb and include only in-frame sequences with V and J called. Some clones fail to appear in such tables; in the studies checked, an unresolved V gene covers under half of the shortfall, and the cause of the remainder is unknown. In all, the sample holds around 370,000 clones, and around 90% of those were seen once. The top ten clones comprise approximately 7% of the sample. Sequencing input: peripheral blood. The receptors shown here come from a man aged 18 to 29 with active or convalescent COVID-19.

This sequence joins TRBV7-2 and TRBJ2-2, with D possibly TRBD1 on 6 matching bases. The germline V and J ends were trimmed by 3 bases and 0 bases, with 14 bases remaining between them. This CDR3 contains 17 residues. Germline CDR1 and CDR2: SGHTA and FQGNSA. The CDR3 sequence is CASSFRGIASNTGELFF. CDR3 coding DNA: TGTGCCAGCAGCTTCAGGGGAATAGCCTCGAACACCGGGGAGCTGTTTTTT.

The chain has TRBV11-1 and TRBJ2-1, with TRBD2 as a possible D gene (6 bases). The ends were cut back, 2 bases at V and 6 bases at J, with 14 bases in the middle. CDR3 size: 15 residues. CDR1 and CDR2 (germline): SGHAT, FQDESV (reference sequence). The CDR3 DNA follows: TGTGCCAGCAGCTTACGGGGGATCGTTCCCAATGAGCAGTTCTTC. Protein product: CASSLRGIVPNEQFF.

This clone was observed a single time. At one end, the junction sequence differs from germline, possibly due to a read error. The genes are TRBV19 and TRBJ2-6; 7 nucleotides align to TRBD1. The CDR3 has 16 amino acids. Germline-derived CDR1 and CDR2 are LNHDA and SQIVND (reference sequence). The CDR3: CASRPGQSSGANVLTF. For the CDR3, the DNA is TGTGCCAGCCGTCCGGGACAGAGCTCTGGGGCCAACGTGCTGACTTTC. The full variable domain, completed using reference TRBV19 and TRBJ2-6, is DGGITQSPKYLFRKEGQNVTLSCEQNLNHDAMYWYRQDPGQGLRLIYYSQIVNDFQKGDIAEGYSVSREKKESFPLTVTSAQKNPTAFYLCASRPGQSSGANVLTFGAGSRLTVL.

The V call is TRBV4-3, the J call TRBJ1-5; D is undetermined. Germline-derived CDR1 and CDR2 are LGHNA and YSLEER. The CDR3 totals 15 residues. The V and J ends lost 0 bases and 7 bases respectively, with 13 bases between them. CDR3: CASSQDFGVGQPQHF. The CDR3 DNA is TGCGCCAGCAGCCAAGATTTCGGGGTTGGCCAGCCCCAGCATTTT.

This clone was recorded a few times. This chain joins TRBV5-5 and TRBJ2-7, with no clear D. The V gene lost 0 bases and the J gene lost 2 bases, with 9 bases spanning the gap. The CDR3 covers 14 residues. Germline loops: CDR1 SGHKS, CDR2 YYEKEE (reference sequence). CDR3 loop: CASSLVGQAYEQYF. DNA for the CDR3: TGTGCCAGCAGCTTGGTGGGTCAGGCCTACGAGCAGTACTTC.

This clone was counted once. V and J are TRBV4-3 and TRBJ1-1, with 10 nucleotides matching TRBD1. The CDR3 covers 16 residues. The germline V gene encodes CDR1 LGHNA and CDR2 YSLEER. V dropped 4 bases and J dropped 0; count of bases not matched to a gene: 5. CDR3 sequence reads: CASSRWTGGVNTEAFF. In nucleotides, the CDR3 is TGCGCCAGCAGCCGTTGGACAGGGGGAGTGAACACTGAAGCTTTCTTT.

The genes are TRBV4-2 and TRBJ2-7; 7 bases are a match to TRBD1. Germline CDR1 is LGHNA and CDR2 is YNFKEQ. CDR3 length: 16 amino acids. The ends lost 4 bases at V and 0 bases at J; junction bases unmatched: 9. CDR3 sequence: CASSLNSGTASYEQYF. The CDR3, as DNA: TGTGCCAGCAGCCTGAACTCCGGGACAGCCTCCTACGAGCAGTACTTC.

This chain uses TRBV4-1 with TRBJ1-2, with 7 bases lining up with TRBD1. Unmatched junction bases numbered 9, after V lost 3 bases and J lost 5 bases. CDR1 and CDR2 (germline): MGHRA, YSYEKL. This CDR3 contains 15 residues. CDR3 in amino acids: CASSHQTGAPYGYTF. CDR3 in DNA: TGCGCCAGCAGCCACCAAACAGGGGCGCCATATGGCTACACCTTC.

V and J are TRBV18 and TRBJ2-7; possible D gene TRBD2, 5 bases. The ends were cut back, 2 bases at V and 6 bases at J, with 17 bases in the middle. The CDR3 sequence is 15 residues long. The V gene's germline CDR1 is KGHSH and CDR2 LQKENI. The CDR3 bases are TGTGCCAGCTCACCAGTTATAACACCCGAGGGCGAGCAGTACTTC. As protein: CASSPVITPEGEQYF.

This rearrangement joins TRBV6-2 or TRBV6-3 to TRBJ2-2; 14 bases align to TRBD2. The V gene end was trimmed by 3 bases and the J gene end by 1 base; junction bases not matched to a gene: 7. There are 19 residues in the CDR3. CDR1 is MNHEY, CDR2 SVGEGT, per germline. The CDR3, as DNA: TGTGCCAGCAGTTATTCCGCCGGGACTAGCGGGAGGAACACCGGGGAGCTGTTTTTT. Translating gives CASSYSAGTSGRNTGELFF.

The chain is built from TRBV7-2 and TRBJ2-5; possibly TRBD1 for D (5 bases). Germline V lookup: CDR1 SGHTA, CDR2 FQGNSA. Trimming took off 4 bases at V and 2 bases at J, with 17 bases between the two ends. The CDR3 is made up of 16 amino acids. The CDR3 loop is CASSSYPTGIQETQYF. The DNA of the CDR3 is TGTGCCAGCAGCTCCTACCCCACAGGAATTCAAGAGACCCAGTACTTC.

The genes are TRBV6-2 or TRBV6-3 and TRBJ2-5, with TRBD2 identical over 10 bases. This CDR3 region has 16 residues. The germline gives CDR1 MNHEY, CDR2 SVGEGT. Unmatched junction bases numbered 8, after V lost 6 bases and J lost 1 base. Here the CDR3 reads CASSQPRTSGQETQYF. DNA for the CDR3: TGTGCCAGCAGCCAACCGAGGACTAGCGGCCAAGAGACCCAGTACTTC.

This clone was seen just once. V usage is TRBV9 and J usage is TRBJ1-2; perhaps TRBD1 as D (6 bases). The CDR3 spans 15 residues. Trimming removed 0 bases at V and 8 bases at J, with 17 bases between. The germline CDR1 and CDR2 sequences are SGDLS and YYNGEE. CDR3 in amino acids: CASSVVTGTQGGYTF. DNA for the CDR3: TGTGCCAGCAGCGTAGTCACAGGGACCCAGGGGGGCTACACCTTC.

In DNA form, the CDR3 reads TGTGCCAGCAGCGCAGCAGGGGGTGAGCAGTACTTC. It translates to CASSAAGGEQYF. The V call is TRBV9, the J call TRBJ2-7; 7 bases are a match to TRBD1. The CDR3 contains 12 residues. CDR1 and CDR2 (germline): SGDLS, YYNGEE. V lost 3 bases and J lost 7; bases outside the gene matches: 4.

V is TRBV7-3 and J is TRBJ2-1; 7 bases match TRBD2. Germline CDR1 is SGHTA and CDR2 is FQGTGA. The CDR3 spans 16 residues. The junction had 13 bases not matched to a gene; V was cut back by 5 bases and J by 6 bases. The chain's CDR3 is CASSPKLGLGANEQFF. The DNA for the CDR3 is TGTGCCAGCAGCCCTAAGCTTGGACTAGGCGCCAATGAGCAGTTCTTC.

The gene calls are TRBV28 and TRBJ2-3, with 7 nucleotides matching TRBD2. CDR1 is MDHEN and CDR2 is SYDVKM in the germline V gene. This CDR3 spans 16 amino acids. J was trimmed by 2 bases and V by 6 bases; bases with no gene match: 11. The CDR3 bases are TGTGCCAGCAGCCTCCGGGACTACAAGTTCACAGATACGCAGTATTTT. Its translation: CASSLRDYKFTDTQYF.

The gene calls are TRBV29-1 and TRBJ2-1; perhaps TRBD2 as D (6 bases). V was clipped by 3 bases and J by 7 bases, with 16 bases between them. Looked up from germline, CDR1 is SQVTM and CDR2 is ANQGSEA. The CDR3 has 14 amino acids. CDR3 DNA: TGCAGCGTTGAGGGGGGTCGCCGAGTGAATGAGCAGTTCTTC. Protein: CSVEGGRRVNEQFF.

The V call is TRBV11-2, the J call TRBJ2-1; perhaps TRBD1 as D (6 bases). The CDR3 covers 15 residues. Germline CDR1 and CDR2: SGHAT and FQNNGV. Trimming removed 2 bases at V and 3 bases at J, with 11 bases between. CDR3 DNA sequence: TGTGCCAGCAGCTTACAGGGGTCCTACTACAATGAGCAGTTCTTC. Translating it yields CASSLQGSYYNEQFF.